The T cell receptor beta chain under discussion was sequenced for a study of blood T cells in healthy people across ages. Whole-study findings and limits: As age increased, TCR beta diversity per million T cells fell in a roughly linear fashion. Estimates of diversity drawn from one million T cells were considered underestimates.

In terms of origin and age, donors were healthy Caucasian individuals from Russia aged about 6 to 90. Germline CDR1 reads DFQATT; CDR2 reads SNEGSKA (reference sequence). The CDR3 spans 16 residues. A note on this clonotype: Its specificity is not known.

Alongside a J-beta primer mix, a sample-barcoded 5' primer served in a second PCR lasting roughly 7 to 11 cycles. One entry per CDR3 protein, called by TCRdb with MiXCR from the 5' RACE reads. There are about 1.4 million distinct CDR3 sequences in the sample; approximately 59% occur only once, and 5.5% to 8% lies in the top ten. Sequencing was performed on blood. The genes are TRBV20-1 and TRBJ2-4; TRBD2 agrees at 9 bases. The J call may be mistaken, given a closer DNA end match to TRBJ2-5. The source is a young man in good health. CDR3 residues: CSARDQERGEAETQYF. CDR3 nucleotide sequence: TGCAGTGCTAGAGATCAAGAGCGGGGGGAGGCGGAGACCCAGTACTTC.